The 28 T cell receptor beta chains listed next were all sequenced from one sample in a study of T cell responses to AZD1222 COVID-19 vaccine. The table came from immunoSEQ multiplex PCR; TCRdb's copy has only in-frame clones and leaves some out. The data show about 160,000 clones, about 91% seen once. The source was peripheral blood, collected 28 days after the second AZD1222 dose. These receptor sequences come from an adult who received the AZD1222 COVID-19 vaccine.

The gene calls are TRBV12-3 or TRBV12-4 and TRBJ2-2; D might be TRBD1 (5 bases). CDR3 length: 12 amino acids. V shed 5 bases and J shed 4 bases, with 5 bases lying between them. Written as DNA, the CDR3 is TGTGCCAGCAGTCAGGGCACCGGGGAGCTGTTTTTT. Its translation: CASSQGTGELFF.

The count of this clone is one. This chain joins TRBV30 and TRBJ1-5; 7 bases align to TRBD1. The CDR3 consists of 15 residues. The V segment lost 0 bases and the J segment 6 bases; nucleotides outside the gene matches: 8. Per germline, CDR1 GTSNPN and CDR2 SVGIG (reference sequence). In nucleotides, the CDR3 is TGTGCCTGGAGTGTACGGGGCAGGGGGAGTCAGCCCCAGCATTTT. It specifies CAWSVRGRGSQPQHF.

This sequence joins TRBV20-1 and TRBJ2-5, with unresolved D. The CDR3 sequence is 11 residues long. Trimming left V 4 bases short and J 5 bases short, with 8 bases between. Per germline, CDR1 DFQATT and CDR2 SNEGSKA (reference sequence). The DNA for the CDR3 is TGCAGTGCTAATATAAGGGAGACCCAGTACTTC. Translating gives CSANIRETQYF.

This chain uses TRBV7-2 with TRBJ2-3; no reliable D call. The CDR3 has 14 amino acids. V dropped 4 bases and J dropped 0 bases, with 8 bases sitting between them. In germline, CDR1 is SGHTA, CDR2 FQGNSA. The CDR3 sequence: CASSSFVSTDTQYF. In nucleotides, the CDR3 is TGTGCCAGCAGCTCCTTCGTAAGCACAGATACGCAGTATTTT.

The chain couples TRBV21-1 to TRBJ2-1; the D call in the table, TRBD1, was not verified against the DNA. TRBV21-1 is assigned pseudogene status. The CDR3 spans 15 residues. The CDR3 sequence is CASVPRDRENNEQFF. The CDR3 DNA sequence: TGTGCCAGCGTACCCCGGGACAGGGAGAACAATGAGCAGTTCTTC.

The chain is built from TRBV2 and TRBJ2-6; 8 nucleotides align to TRBD1. Trimming removed 11 bases from V and 2 bases from J; junction bases left unmatched: 11. The CDR3 runs to 16 residues. Looked up from germline, CDR1 is SNHLY and CDR2 is FYNNEI. The CDR3 DNA sequence: TGTGCCGTATCTCAGGGGGCGGTCCCTGGGGCCAACGTCCTGACTTTC. This encodes CAVSQGAVPGANVLTF. Full variable domain (rest looked up from reference TRBV2 and TRBJ2-6): EPEVTQTPSHQVTQMGQEVILRCVPISNHLYFYWYRQILGQKVEFLVSFYNNEISEKSEIFDDQFSVERPDGSNFTLKIRSTKLEDSAMYFCAVSQGAVPGANVLTFGAGSRLTVL.

The chain recombines TRBV27 with TRBJ1-6; 7 bases are shared with TRBD1. The V gene's germline CDR1 is MNHEY and CDR2 SMNVEV (reference sequence). V shed 7 bases and J 7 bases; nucleotides not matched to a gene: 7. CDR3 size: 14 residues. The CDR3 spells CASTQNRGNSPLHF. As DNA, the CDR3 is TGTGCCAGCACCCAAAACAGGGGAAATTCACCCCTCCACTTT.

In its sample, this clone was seen a few times. The chain recombines TRBV19 with TRBJ1-1; D unresolved. The length of the CDR3 is 13 residues. The germline CDR1 and CDR2 sequences are LNHDA and SQIVND (reference sequence). The ends were cut back, 3 bases at V and 10 bases at J, with 15 bases in the middle. CDR3 nucleotide sequence: TGTGCCAGTAGTATTGGGCTCCCGGACCGAGCTTTCTTT. It specifies CASSIGLPDRAFF.

The chain has TRBV2 and TRBJ1-2; 7 bases line up with TRBD1. Germline assignment: CDR1 SNHLY and CDR2 FYNNEI. V lost 6 bases and J lost 7; bases outside the gene matches: 8. This CDR3 has 13 amino acids. The CDR3 region has the DNA TGTGCCAGCAGCATCAGACAGGGCGCTGGCTACACCTTC. Amino acids: CASSIRQGAGYTF.

This clone was counted once. The chain carries TRBV19 and TRBJ1-5, with D perhaps TRBD1 (5 bases). This CDR3 is 13 amino acids long. V was clipped by 5 bases and J by 4 bases, with 9 bases between them. CDR1 and CDR2 (germline): LNHDA, SQIVND (reference sequence). Written as DNA, the CDR3 is TGTGCCAGTAGTCAGGGACGTAATCAGCCCCAGCATTTT. Translation gives CASSQGRNQPQHF. The whole variable domain, remainder taken from reference TRBV19 and TRBJ1-5, is DGGITQSPKYLFRKEGQNVTLSCEQNLNHDAMYWYRQDPGQGLRLIYYSQIVNDFQKGDIAEGYSVSREKKESFPLTVTSAQKNPTAFYLCASSQGRNQPQHFGDGTRLSIL.

V gene TRBV30 combines with J gene TRBJ1-5; the D gene is possibly TRBD1 (5 bases). V dropped 4 bases and J dropped 2 bases, with 9 bases sitting between them. Germline assignment: CDR1 GTSNPN and CDR2 SVGIG (reference sequence). The CDR3 runs 13 residues. The CDR3, as DNA: TGTGCCTGGAAGGTAGGGGGCAATCAGCCCCAGCATTTT. Amino acids: CAWKVGGNQPQHF.

This sequence joins TRBV4-3 and TRBJ2-5; 10 bases map to TRBD2. This CDR3 is 19 amino acids long. CDR1 and CDR2 from the germline V gene are LGHNA and YSLEER. The V and J ends lost 0 bases and 0 bases, in that order; junction bases with no gene match: 10. The CDR3 coding sequence is TGCGCCAGCAGCCAAGATTATAGCGGGAGGCCAGGGTACCAAGAGACCCAGTACTTC. As protein: CASSQDYSGRPGYQETQYF.

The CDR3 reads CASSYDEGNQPQHF. The DNA of the CDR3 is TGTGCCAGCAGTTACGACGAGGGCAATCAGCCCCAGCATTTT. The chain employs TRBV6-6 and TRBJ1-5; D not certain. Germline-derived CDR1 and CDR2 are MNHNY and SVGAGI (reference sequence). The CDR3 spans 14 residues. Trimming removed 2 bases at V and 2 bases at J, with 7 bases between.

The gene calls are TRBV30 and TRBJ1-2; no reliable D call. The CDR3 spans 14 residues. The germline V gene has CDR1 GTSNPN and CDR2 SVGIG (reference sequence). V lost 5 bases and J lost 8, with 21 bases in between. CDR3 bases: TGTGCCTGGTGGCGTGGGGATGTGTTTGGGGGCTACACCTTC. Translation gives CAWWRGDVFGGYTF.

The chain has TRBV2 and TRBJ1-4; TRBD1 is a possible D gene (6 bases). The CDR3 totals 16 residues. CDR1 and CDR2 from the germline V gene are SNHLY and FYNNEI. V was pared by 0 bases and J by 8 bases, with 16 bases between. CDR3 coding DNA: TGTGCCAGCAGTGAAGCGGGGGGGCGTTTAGGAGAAAAACTGTTTTTT. Amino acids: CASSEAGGRLGEKLFF. Variable domain in full (rest from reference TRBV2 and TRBJ1-4): EPEVTQTPSHQVTQMGQEVILRCVPISNHLYFYWYRQILGQKVEFLVSFYNNEISEKSEIFDDQFSVERPDGSNFTLKIRSTKLEDSAMYFCASSEAGGRLGEKLFFGSGTQLSVL.

This clone was recorded only once. The chain is built from TRBV11-2 and TRBJ2-1, with TRBD1 as a possible D gene (5 bases). The CDR3 sequence is 13 residues long. The V end lost 1 base, the J end lost 5 bases, and 6 bases lay between the germline ends. Germline lookup yields CDR1 SGHAT and CDR2 FQNNGV. CDR3 coding DNA: TGTGCCAGCAGCTTAGGACAGAACAATGAGCAGTTCTTC. It specifies CASSLGQNNEQFF.

This chain connects TRBV18 to TRBJ2-7, with a weak D call TRBD2 (6 bases). The germline gives CDR1 KGHSH, CDR2 LQKENI. CDR3 length: 13 residues. Trimming took 2 bases from V and 6 from J, leaving 11 bases between them. The CDR3 nucleotides read TGTGCCAGCTCACCAATCAACGGGGGCGAGCAGTACTTC. This gives the protein CASSPINGGEQYF.

The chain combines TRBV19 with TRBJ2-6, with D tentatively TRBD2 (6 bases). V was pared by 2 bases and J by 1 base, with 12 bases between. The CDR3 spans 17 residues. Germline V lookup: CDR1 LNHDA, CDR2 SQIVND (reference sequence). As DNA, the CDR3 is TGTGCCAGTAGTATATCACGGAGGGGATCTGGGGCCAACGTCCTGACTTTC. It is translated as CASSISRRGSGANVLTF.

CDR3 residues: CASSPTSGANTGELFF. The CDR3 DNA follows: TGTGCCAGCAGCCCGACTAGCGGGGCGAACACCGGGGAGCTGTTTTTT. The rearrangement links TRBV7-3 to TRBJ2-2, with 11 bases identical to TRBD2. This CDR3 contains 16 residues. Per the germline V gene, CDR1 is SGHTA and CDR2 is FQGTGA. J lost 0 bases, V lost 5 bases, and 2 bases had no gene match. The variable domain in full, with the rest retrieved from reference TRBV7-3 and TRBJ2-2, is GAGVSQTPSNKVTEKGKYVELRCDPISGHTALYWYRQSLGQGPEFLIYFQGTGAADDSGLPNDRFFAVRPEGSVSTLKIQRTERGDSAVYLCASSPTSGANTGELFFGEGSRLTVL.

V usage is TRBV9 and J usage is TRBJ2-3; no reliable D call. Trimming removed 3 bases from V and 6 bases from J, with 14 bases in between. Germline lookup yields CDR1 SGDLS and CDR2 YYNGEE. The CDR3 spans 14 residues. Here the CDR3 reads CASSALSGRDTQYF. CDR3 nucleotide sequence: TGTGCCAGCAGCGCCCTATCTGGGCGGGATACGCAGTATTTT.

The J gene is TRBJ2-3, the V gene TRBV9, with 13 bases lining up with TRBD2. Germline V CDR1 and CDR2: SGDLS, YYNGEE. Losses at the gene ends were 1 base for V and 7 bases for J; bases not matched to a gene: 9. This CDR3 has 17 residues. This CDR3 reads CASSVSGTSGMVNTQYF. For the CDR3, the DNA is TGTGCCAGCAGCGTAAGTGGGACTAGCGGGATGGTAAATACGCAGTATTTT.

V gene TRBV10-3 combines with J gene TRBJ2-5; D gene unclear. The germline gives CDR1 ENHRY, CDR2 SYGVKD. With 10 bases removed from V and 2 bases from J, the gap between germline ends came to 17 bases. The CDR3 covers 14 residues. The CDR3 sequence: CATGFGESQETQYF. CDR3 sequence (DNA): TGTGCCACCGGCTTTGGGGAATCGCAAGAGACCCAGTACTTC.

The chain combines TRBV6-6 with TRBJ1-1; D remains ambiguous. From germline, CDR1 is MNHNY and CDR2 SVGAGI (reference sequence). The V gene lost 8 bases and the J gene lost 2 bases, with 12 bases spanning the gap. CDR3 length: 13 residues. The CDR3 DNA is TGTGCCAGCGGCCCACGGGAAAACACTGAAGCTTTCTTT. This encodes CASGPRENTEAFF.

The genes are TRBV19 and TRBJ1-6; 7 bases align to TRBD1. The J segment lost 7 bases and the V segment lost 2 bases, leaving 5 bases of the junction unmatched. CDR1 and CDR2 from the germline V gene are LNHDA and SQIVND (reference sequence). The CDR3 contains 15 residues. CDR3 sequence reads: CASSITGVTNSPLHF. The DNA for the CDR3 is TGTGCCAGTAGTATAACAGGGGTGACAAATTCACCCCTCCACTTT.

The rearrangement uses TRBV6-1 and TRBJ1-2; 7 nucleotides match TRBD1. The CDR3 is 14 residues long. The germline gives CDR1 MNHNS, CDR2 SASEGT. Trimming cost V 1 base and J 3 bases; bases outside gene matches: 2. CDR3 DNA: TGTGCCAGCAGTGAAGGGGGGACAGACTATGGCTACACCTTC. This encodes CASSEGGTDYGYTF.

The chain uses TRBV9 and TRBJ1-1; 7 bases fit TRBD1. Per the germline V gene, CDR1 is SGDLS and CDR2 is YYNGEE. V shed 3 bases, J shed 7 bases, and the junction held 15 bases outside the gene matches. This CDR3 has 16 residues. The CDR3 protein is CASSAVNKGARSEAFF. In nucleotides, the CDR3 is TGTGCCAGCAGCGCAGTCAACAAGGGGGCGCGCAGTGAAGCTTTCTTT.

This chain uses TRBV3-1 (or the pseudogene TRBV3-2) with TRBJ1-6; TRBD1 matches 7 bases. Germline V gene lookup returns CDR1 LGHDT and CDR2 YNNKEL (reference sequence). This CDR3 spans 12 amino acids. V was pared by 6 bases and J by 10 bases, with 3 bases of the junction left unmatched. This chain's CDR3 is CASRDRRSPLHF. Written as DNA, the CDR3 is TGTGCCAGCAGGGACAGGAGGTCACCCCTCCACTTT.

This chain connects TRBV10-3 to TRBJ2-7; D possibly uses TRBD1 or TRBD2 (6 bases each). CDR1 and CDR2 (germline): ENHRY, SYGVKD. V lost 7 bases and J 6 bases, leaving 19 bases between the germline ends. The length of the CDR3 is 14 residues. The CDR3 coding sequence is TGTGCCATCAAGGTCGGGCAGGGGAGGCTCGAGCAGTACTTC. Residues: CAIKVGQGRLEQYF.